The clone carrying this TCR beta chain was picked up many times. The data originate from a study of CDR3 diversity in severe acne. From the PCR reads, TCRdb called clonotypes with MiXCR, one entry per CDR3 protein. The table shows about 84,000 distinct CDR3 sequences, with under 65% occurring only once. The V gene's germline CDR1 is SGHDN and CDR2 FVKESK. The CDR3 is 16 amino acids. V trimming: 4 bases; J trimming: 6 bases; junction bases outside the gene matches: 11. This receptor was obtained from a male donor in good health, without acne. The genes are TRBV14 and TRBJ2-1; 8 positions match TRBD2. Specimen: blood. The CDR3 protein is CASSLSAGAPFNEQFF. CDR3 bases: TGTGCCAGCAGCCTATCAGCGGGGGCCCCTTTCAATGAGCAGTTCTTC.